This TCR beta chain is drawn from a study of T cell responses to AZD1222 COVID-19 vaccine (dated by TCRdb to about 2021). For the wider study: AZD1222 recipients given second doses at about 4 weeks or at about 12 weeks were pooled, since spike-specific TCR depth and breadth were not found to differ between the two schedules. A total of about 230 trial participants underwent TCR sequencing, of whom approximately 210 received two doses of AZD1222 and around 26 received two doses of the MenACWY control vaccine. Enrollment into the trials was organized by age into subgroups of 18-55, 56-69 and 70-plus years, and those subgroups contained about 160, 30 and 59 TCR-sequenced participants, respectively. Overall study results and their limits: Conclusions about previously exposed vaccinees are limited because only six or seven AZD1222 recipients were SARS-CoV-2 seropositive at baseline. Vaccine-associated CD4 TCRs spanned the whole spike protein, with dominant responses in regions 160-218 and 743-854. Nearly half of unique spike-specific TCRs reportedly recognized epitopes outside regions mutated in the B.1.351 and B.1.1.7 variants. After two AZD1222 doses, both the breadth and the depth of spike-specific TCRs were significantly higher than at day 0 and than in MenACWY recipients. Participants were mostly white British and included more females than males, and it was suggested by the authors that clonal diversity may have been underestimated. In the small 56-69-year group, the increase in depth fell short of significance, most likely because of low power. Because no day 14 peak-response samples were available, the repertoires could be characterized only after the peak T cell response.

As regards this clone: The antigen this receptor binds is unknown. No qualities accompany the bases; no much larger clone lies one base away.

The CDR3 sequence holds 15 residues, the cysteine and phenylalanine included. CDR3 DNA is the only sequence kept; it has 45 bases, read in frame from the first base. The germline V gene (reference sequence) supplies CDR1 LNHDA and CDR2 SQIVND. The junction shows trimming of 4 bases on V and 5 bases on J, plus 14 bases between the germline ends. What the time point label conveys for this sample: baseline before first vaccination. Vaccinee samples were obtained from the UK trials COV001 and COV002, which included a single-blind randomized controlled phase 2/3 trial of AZD1222 (ChAdOx1 nCoV-19) in healthy adults. Trial participant PBMC samples were collected at day 0 and day 28 after the second dose for TCRbeta chain sequencing. The CDR3 regions of human TCRbeta chains were analyzed by immunosequencing. In the original analysis: Repertoire TCRs were checked for matches against a reference library of SARS-CoV-2-specific TCRs that had been generated using the MIRA antigen-specificity platform. Breadth meant the fraction of unique TCRs that were SARS-CoV-2-associated, whereas depth meant the fraction of total T cells that were SARS-CoV-2-associated. Using the MIRA data, each spike-specific TCR was assigned both to the spike region to which the TCR was reactive and to a CD4 or CD8 class. Log10-transformed breadth and depth values were compared by one-way ANOVA with Sidak's multiple comparisons tests. The table was pulled from immuneACCESS by TCRdb, which kept in-frame rearrangements only. Such tables lose some clones; where checked, under half of the loss comes from unresolved V genes, and the rest has no known cause. Clone size and V and J calls were adopted from that table, with D and trimming inferred from the DNA. The sample has roughly 100,000 clones on record, 91% of them singletons. About 41% of the sample rests with the top ten.

The clonotype originates from an adult in good health. This sample comprised peripheral blood, obtained on day 0 of AZD1222 vaccination. The chain links TRBV19 with TRBJ2-2; the D gene is possibly TRBD2, with 6 bases matching. The DNA sequence is as follows: TGTGCCAGTAGTACAGGACTATTTGGGACCGGGGAGCTGTTTTTT. This yields the protein CASSTGLFGTGELFF.